These 13 T cell receptor beta chains were sequenced from one sample in a study of T-cell reconstitution after alpha-beta-depleted transplantation in children. TCRbeta library preparation incorporated unique molecular identifiers. MiXCR, applied by TCRdb to the PCR reads, yields one record per CDR3 protein. The table lists about 980,000 distinct CDR3 sequences, about 29% of them singletons. The sample in question was PBMCs, mostly from graft donor cells, obtained 360 days after TCRalphabeta/CD19-depleted stem cell transplant. These receptors were obtained from a boy under three years old who had a stem cell transplant for SCID, so the T cells may come from the graft donor.

The rearrangement links TRBV23-1 to TRBJ2-5, with a possible D match to TRBD1 (6 bases). TRBV23-1 counts as an open reading frame of uncertain function. The CDR3 has 14 residues. V was cut by 4 bases and J by 3 bases, with 12 bases left in between. DNA of the CDR3: TGCGCCAGCAGTCGGACAGCCCGTAAAGAGACCCAGTACTTC. As protein: CASSRTARKETQYF.

A single count supports this clonotype. The J gene is TRBJ2-7, the V gene TRBV18, with D tentatively TRBD1 (6 bases). CDR3 length: 15 residues. The germline CDR1 and CDR2 sequences are KGHSH and LQKENI. Trimming left V 4 bases short and J 0 bases short, with 13 bases between. The CDR3 sequence is CASSRFRTASYEQYF. The CDR3 coding sequence is TGTGCCAGCTCACGCTTCCGGACAGCCTCCTACGAGCAGTACTTC.

V usage is TRBV5-6 and J usage is TRBJ1-2, with D hard to call. In germline, CDR1 is SGHDT, CDR2 YYEEEE. This CDR3 spans 16 amino acids. Trimming left V 4 bases short and J 4 bases short, with 20 bases between. The CDR3 reads CASSLRRTTTGYGYTF. For the CDR3, the DNA is TGTGCCAGCAGCCTACGACGGACTACCACGGGCTATGGCTACACCTTC.

The chain has TRBV5-1 and TRBJ1-1, with D unresolved. CDR3 length: 16 amino acids. The V end lost 2 bases, the J end lost 0 bases, and 14 bases lay between the germline ends. Per the germline V gene, CDR1 is SGHRS and CDR2 is YFSETQ. CDR3 loop: CASSFDWLRVNTEAFF. In DNA form, the CDR3 reads TGCGCCAGCAGCTTCGATTGGTTGAGGGTGAACACTGAAGCTTTCTTT. The complete variable domain, with remaining parts taken from reference TRBV5-1 and TRBJ1-1, reads KAGVTQTPRYLIKTRGQQVTLSCSPISGHRSVSWYQQTPGQGLQFLFEYFSETQRNKGNFPGRFSGRQFSNSRSEMNVSTLELGDSALYLCASSFDWLRVNTEAFFGQGTRLTVV.

This clonotype was recorded a few times. This rearrangement joins TRBV5-1 to TRBJ2-7; D remains unclear. Trimming left V 1 base short and J 0 bases short, with 11 bases between. Germline CDR1 and CDR2: SGHRS and YFSETQ. This CDR3 spans 15 amino acids. Here the CDR3 reads CASSLRTQSSYEQYF. The CDR3 coding sequence is TGCGCCAGCAGCTTGAGAACGCAAAGCTCCTACGAGCAGTACTTC.

The rearrangement uses TRBV29-1 and TRBJ2-7, with a weak D call TRBD1 (6 bases). Germline loops: CDR1 SQVTM, CDR2 ANQGSEA. V was clipped by 5 bases and J by 3 bases, with 8 bases between them. This CDR3 comprises 11 residues. CDR3 amino acids: CSVRTVYEQYF. CDR3 DNA sequence: TGCAGCGTTCGGACAGTCTACGAGCAGTACTTC.

Many counts were recorded for this clonotype. The chain couples TRBV5-7 to TRBJ2-7; 7 bases are a match to TRBD1. TRBV5-7 is filed as an ORF, its function uncertain. The ends lost 0 bases at V and 2 bases at J; junction bases unmatched: 11. The CDR3 contains 17 residues. The CDR3 DNA follows: TGTGCCAGCAGCTTGGTTTTTACGGGGACAGCCACCTACGAGCAGTACTTC. This encodes CASSLVFTGTATYEQYF.

As regards this clonotype: The junction and the germline gene differ at one end; a read error may be behind it. The chain joins TRBV12-3 or TRBV12-4 to TRBJ2-1; D may be TRBD1 or TRBD2 (5 bases each). The CDR3 spans 15 residues. DNA of the CDR3: TGTGCCAGCAGTTTATTGGTGGGGACGAACAATGAACAGTTCTTC. The encoded protein is CASSLLVGTNNEQFF.

The J gene is TRBJ2-3, the V gene TRBV7-9, with TRBD1 as a possible D gene (5 bases). Between the trimmed V and J ends, which lost 1 base and 4 bases, there was a span of 15 bases. The CDR3 runs 16 residues. Germline V gives CDR1 SEHNR, CDR2 FQNEAQ (reference sequence). The DNA for the CDR3 is TGTGCCAGCAGCTTAGGCTTAGGGGAAAGGTCAGATACGCAGTATTTT. Translation gives CASSLGLGERSDTQYF.

The chain couples TRBV20-1 to TRBJ2-7, with D unresolved. Germline-derived CDR1 and CDR2 are DFQATT and SNEGSKA (reference sequence). This CDR3 is built from 13 residues. V was shortened by 4 bases and J by 3 bases, with 13 bases between the two germline ends. The CDR3, as DNA: TGCAGTGCTATTAGGGATTCCCTCTACGAGCAGTACTTC. Its protein is CSAIRDSLYEQYF.

The chain carries TRBV9 and TRBJ2-7; D tentatively reads TRBD1 or TRBD2 (5 bases each). The germline V gene encodes CDR1 SGDLS and CDR2 YYNGEE. CDR3 length equals 14 residues. The V end was cut by 0 bases, the J end by 5 bases, with 12 bases between. The CDR3 coding sequence is TGTGCCAGCAGCGTAGGTGCACAGGAGGACGAGCAGTACTTC. As protein: CASSVGAQEDEQYF.

This clonotype has only one observation. The chain couples TRBV7-2 to TRBJ1-1, with D perhaps matching TRBD1 (6 bases). Trimming took 1 base from V and 4 from J, leaving 16 bases between them. Germline V gene data show CDR1 as SGHTA and CDR2 as FQGNSA. CDR3 length: 16 amino acids. The DNA of the CDR3 is TGTGCCAGCAGCTTAGACGTCCGGGGGGCGGGCACTGAAGCTTTCTTT. Protein: CASSLDVRGAGTEAFF.

This CDR3 is CASTPTGVEETQYF. The CDR3 DNA reads TGTGCCAGCACTCCGACAGGGGTAGAAGAGACCCAGTACTTC. This chain joins TRBV28 and TRBJ2-5; 8 nucleotides align to TRBD1. Germline V gene sequence: CDR1 MDHEN, CDR2 SYDVKM. The CDR3 covers 14 residues. J was trimmed by 3 bases and V by 7 bases; bases with no gene match: 7.